Listed below are T cell receptor beta chains from one sample, sequenced in a study of cytomegalovirus exposure and HLA in healthy donors. Here immunoSEQ multiplex PCR was the method, and the copy in TCRdb shows in-frame clones only, minus some. Of under 300,000 clones listed, 70% to 90% are singletons. Material: PBMCs. These receptors came from a man aged 40-49 years in good health and CMV-seropositive. CDR3s include the opening cysteine and the closing phenylalanine or tryptophan. A D gene is named only where the DNA matches it firmly. A row's size may be missing; if present it is once, few, many or a size class.

abundance,v_gene,d_gene,j_gene,CDR3nt,CDR3aa
NA,TRBV11-2,TRBD2,TRBJ2-7,TGTGCCAGCAGCTTAACGGGAGGGGACTTTTACGAGCAGTACTTC,CASSLTGGDFYEQYF
once,TRBV10-3,TRBD1,TRBJ2-7,TGTGCCATCAGTGAGCCGGGACAGGGGGCGTACTTGGATTCCGAGCAGTACTTC,CAISEPGQGAYLDSEQYF
NA,TRBV15,NA,TRBJ2-3,TGTGCCACCAGCAGTTTAGCGAGGACAGATACGCAGTATTTT,CATSSLARTDTQYF
NA,TRBV5-4,NA,TRBJ1-5,TGTGCCAGCAGCTTGGAGGGGGTGGGCAATCAGCCCCAGCATTTT,CASSLEGVGNQPQHF
NA,TRBV11-2,TRBD2,TRBJ2-1,TGTGCCAGCAGCCCCCTAGCGGGAGTCAATGAGCAGTTCTTC,CASSPLAGVNEQFF
NA,TRBV27,NA,TRBJ2-7,TGTGCCAGCAGCAGAAACAGCATCACCTACGAGCAGTACTTC,CASSRNSITYEQYF
NA,TRBV2,NA,TRBJ1-1,TGTGCCAGCAGCTACAGGACGAACACTGAAGCTTTCTTT,CASSYRTNTEAFF
NA,TRBV2,NA,TRBJ1-2,TGTGCCAGCAGTGTACCCCCGGACTATGGCTACACCTTC,CASSVPPDYGYTF
NA,TRBV5-1,TRBD2,TRBJ2-5,TGCGCCAGCAGCGACTCTAGCGGGAGGGGAGAGACCCAGTACTTC,CASSDSSGRGETQYF
NA,TRBV5-1,NA,TRBJ1-2,TGCGCCAGCAGCTTGGAGGCAGGGCCAGGGAATGGCTACACCTTC,CASSLEAGPGNGYTF
NA,TRBV11-2,TRBD2,TRBJ2-7,TGTGCCAGCAGCTTAGGCGGGAGTGCGCACGAGCAGTACTTC,CASSLGGSAHEQYF
NA,TRBV27,NA,TRBJ2-7,TGTGCCAGCAGTTTAGAAGCGGCTACCTACGAGCAGTACTTC,CASSLEAATYEQYF
NA,TRBV5-1,TRBD1,TRBJ2-5,TGCGCCAGCAGCGTAACAGGGGGCTTTGGAGAGACCCAGTACTTC,CASSVTGGFGETQYF
NA,TRBV28,NA,TRBJ2-5,TGTGCCAGCAGTTTATTGACAGGTCGGGAGACCCAGTACTTC,CASSLLTGRETQYF
NA,TRBV7-6,NA,TRBJ1-3,TGTGCCAGCAGCTTAGGTACAGGACAGTTCTTCTCTGGAAACACCATATATTTT,CASSLGTGQFFSGNTIYF
NA,TRBV7-9,NA,TRBJ1-3,TGTGCCAGCAGCTTAGGCGGTTCTAACGGAAACACCATATATTTT,CASSLGGSNGNTIYF
NA,TRBV28,TRBD1,TRBJ1-5,TGTGCCAGCAGTTTAGACACTGACAGGGATCAGCCCCAGCATTTT,CASSLDTDRDQPQHF
NA,TRBV28,NA,TRBJ2-7,TGTGCCAGCAAACGGGACTCTATGGGGCAGTACTTC,CASKRDSMGQYF
NA,TRBV4-2,TRBD2,TRBJ2-3,TGTGCCAGCAGCCCCCTCGGCGGGAGTGGAGATACGCAGTATTTT,CASSPLGGSGDTQYF
NA,TRBV29-1,NA,TRBJ2-1,TGCAGCGTTGAAGGATTCGATCCGAGCTCCTACAATGAGCAGTTCTTC,CSVEGFDPSSYNEQFF
NA,TRBV6-5,TRBD1,TRBJ1-5,TGTGCCAGCAGTTGGGGGACAGGGGAGGGTCAGCCCCAGCATTTT,CASSWGTGEGQPQHF
once,TRBV28,TRBD1,TRBJ1-2,TGTGCCAGCAGCCCACAGACAGGGCCGTATGGCTACACCTTC,CASSPQTGPYGYTF
NA,TRBV10-3,NA,TRBJ2-7,TGTGCCATCAGTCGGGACAACCAACCCTACGAGCAGTACTTC,CAISRDNQPYEQYF
NA,TRBV6-1,NA,TRBJ1-2,TGTGCCAGCAATGCTCAGGGGCTCTATGGCTACACCTTC,CASNAQGLYGYTF
NA,TRBV7-9,NA,TRBJ1-2,TGTGCCAGCAGCACGGGGGACTTTCGAAACTATGGCTACACCTTC,CASSTGDFRNYGYTF
NA,TRBV4-3,TRBD2,TRBJ2-7,TGCGCCAGCAGCCAAGGCCCTAGCGGGGGGTACGAGCAGTACTTC,CASSQGPSGGYEQYF
NA,TRBV4-1,NA,TRBJ2-7,TGCGCCAGCAGCCATCCTCTCTCGGGGCAGTACTTC,CASSHPLSGQYF
NA,TRBV13,TRBD1,TRBJ2-7,TGTGCCAGCAGCCCAGGACAGGGCTACGAGCAGTACTTC,CASSPGQGYEQYF
NA,TRBV7-3,NA,TRBJ1-1,TGTGCCAGCAGCTTACAAGGTCCGGAGGCCACTGAAGCTTTCTTT,CASSLQGPEATEAFF
NA,TRBV29-1,NA,TRBJ1-1,TGCAGCGTTCACGGGGGTGAGAACACTGAAGCTTTCTTT,CSVHGGENTEAFF
NA,TRBV6-5,NA,TRBJ1-5,TGTGCCAGCAGATCCGGACAGTATCAGCCCCAGCATTTT,CASRSGQYQPQHF
NA,TRBV6-5,TRBD1,TRBJ1-3,TGTGGACACCGACAGGGGGGAGGAAACACCATATATTTT,CGHRQGGGNTIYF
NA,TRBV9,NA,TRBJ2-1,TGTGCCAGCAGCGTAGAGCCCAGGGGGGCTGAGCAGTTCTTC,CASSVEPRGAEQFF
few,TRBV5-6,NA,TRBJ2-7,TGTGCCAGCAGCCATTCCTCCTACGAGCAGTACTTC,CASSHSSYEQYF
NA,TRBV2,NA,TRBJ2-1,TGTGCCAGCGCGGAGGGCAGGTACAATGAGCAGTTCTTC,CASAEGRYNEQFF
few,TRBV29-1,TRBD2,TRBJ2-1,TGCAGCGTTCCCCGACCCGGGACTAGCGTAAACCATGAGCAGTTCTTC,CSVPRPGTSVNHEQFF
NA,TRBV27,TRBD1,TRBJ1-4,TGTGCCAGCGGCATTAGGGGGCTAATGGATGAAAAACTGTTTTTT,CASGIRGLMDEKLFF